What follows are 24 T cell receptor beta chains derived from one specimen sequenced in a study of graft-versus-host responses after intestinal transplantation. Antigens for these TCRs are unknown. Only in-frame clones appear in the TCRdb table, and some are missing; sequencing was by immunoSEQ multiplex PCR. The repertoire holds about 39,000 clones, with over 85% as singletons. The specimen was unstimulated CD8+ T cells sorted from spleen or lymph node cells, collected before transplant. These receptors all come from a human donor who was the organ donor for an intestinal transplant.

The chain has TRBV9 and TRBJ2-5; TRBD2 agrees at 7 bases. From germline, CDR1 is SGDLS and CDR2 YYNGEE. The CDR3 extends over 17 amino acids. The ends lost 0 bases at V and 2 bases at J; junction bases unmatched: 10. CDR3 sequence reads: CASSVGDRGTTQETQYF. In DNA form, the CDR3 reads TGTGCCAGCAGCGTAGGGGATCGGGGGACTACACAAGAGACCCAGTACTTC. The full variable domain, rest sourced from reference TRBV9 and TRBJ2-5, is DSGVTQTPKHLITATGQRVTLRCSPRSGDLSVYWYQQSLDQGLQFLIQYYNGEERAKGNILERFSAQQFPDLHSELNLSSLELGDSALYFCASSVGDRGTTQETQYFGPGTRLLVL.

V usage is TRBV5-4 and J usage is TRBJ2-5; TRBD1 matches at 7 bases. The CDR3 sequence is 14 residues long. Per germline, CDR1 SGHNT and CDR2 YYREEE (reference sequence). J gave up 5 bases and V 5 bases, and 9 bases lay outside the gene matches. Here the CDR3 DNA reads TGTGCCAGCAGACCAAAGGGGGCAAGGGAGACCCAGTACTTC. It translates to CASRPKGARETQYF.

V gene TRBV5-1 combines with J gene TRBJ2-7; D is unresolved. Trimming took off 3 bases at V and 7 bases at J, with 11 bases between the two ends. Germline CDR1 reads SGHRS; CDR2 reads YFSETQ. The CDR3 sequence is 12 residues long. The CDR3 loop reads CASSSGLGEQYF. Written as DNA, the CDR3 is TGCGCCAGCAGCTCGGGCCTTGGGGAGCAGTACTTC.

CDR3 residues: CASSLGGQLFF. The DNA for the CDR3 is TGTGCCAGCAGCTTAGGCGGTCAACTGTTTTTT. V and J are TRBV7-6 and TRBJ1-4; D gene unclear. Germline V CDR1 and CDR2: SGHVS, FNYEAQ. This CDR3 is built from 11 residues. Trimming removed 1 base at V and 12 bases at J, with 6 bases between.

V and J are TRBV9 and TRBJ2-2; possibly TRBD2 for D (6 bases). The CDR3 consists of 13 residues. Germline CDR1 SGDLS, CDR2 YYNGEE. Between the trimmed V and J ends, which lost 6 bases and 3 bases, there was a span of 9 bases. This chain's CDR3 is CASTGEYTGELFF. In DNA, the CDR3 is TGTGCCAGCACGGGAGAGTACACCGGGGAGCTGTTTTTT.

This clone has a single count. This chain connects TRBV6-4 to TRBJ2-7; tentatively, D is TRBD1 (6 bases). The CDR3 loop spans 15 amino acids. Trimming left V 2 bases short and J 4 bases short, with 15 bases between. The germline V gene has CDR1 MRHNA and CDR2 SNTAGT. Here the CDR3 reads CASSDPAGDDYEQYF. CDR3 nucleotides: TGTGCCAGCAGTGACCCCGCAGGGGATGATTACGAGCAGTACTTC.

The chain carries TRBV20-1 and TRBJ1-2; no clear D gene. From germline, CDR1 is DFQATT and CDR2 SNEGSKA (reference sequence). Trimming pared 6 bases from V and 4 bases from J, leaving 9 bases between. The CDR3 runs to 11 residues. The CDR3 sequence is CSAQRIYGYTF. The CDR3 region has the DNA TGCAGTGCCCAACGGATCTATGGCTACACCTTC.

This chain uses TRBV11-2 with TRBJ2-1; either TRBD1 or TRBD2 may fit D (5 bases each). This CDR3 is 18 amino acids long. V was shortened by 5 bases and J by 3 bases, with 23 bases between the two germline ends. CDR1 and CDR2 (germline): SGHAT, FQNNGV. This chain's CDR3 is CASSPRSGDAANYNEQFF. The CDR3 DNA is TGTGCCAGCAGCCCCAGATCCGGGGACGCAGCGAACTACAATGAGCAGTTCTTC.

This clone has only one observation. The J gene is TRBJ2-1, the V gene TRBV4-1; TRBD1 agrees at 9 bases. V shed 5 bases and J 8 bases; nucleotides not matched to a gene: 13. From germline, CDR1 is MGHRA and CDR2 YSYEKL. The CDR3 sequence is 16 residues long. DNA for the CDR3: TGCGCCAGCAGCTTAACGGGACAGGGTTTGGTCGATGAGCAGTTCTTC. This translates into CASSLTGQGLVDEQFF.

Details on this clone: Given a far larger clone just one base away, this is likely a sequencing read error. The V call is TRBV28, the J call TRBJ1-1, with D tentatively TRBD1 (6 bases). This CDR3 comprises 14 residues. Germline-derived CDR1 and CDR2 are MDHEN and SYDVKM. The CDR3 DNA reads as TGTGCCAGCATTTTAGCACAGGGAGGCACTGAAGCTTTCTTT. Its protein is CASILAQGGTEAFF.

As DNA, the CDR3 is TGTGCCAGCAACTACCGGGGGGCGCGACCAGGAAAACTGTTTTTT. Its protein product is CASNYRGARPGKLFF. The chain joins TRBV6-5 to TRBJ1-4; D perhaps matches TRBD1 (6 bases). The V end was cut by 7 bases, the J end by 10 bases, with 22 bases between. The CDR3 is 15 residues long. The germline gives CDR1 MNHEY, CDR2 SVGAGI.

The genes are TRBV2 and TRBJ2-1; D gene ambiguous. Trimming took 6 bases from V and 1 from J, leaving 10 bases between them. Germline V gene lookup returns CDR1 SNHLY and CDR2 FYNNEI. CDR3 size: 14 residues. CDR3 coding DNA: TGTGCCAGCAGCGGACGGGTTTCCTACAATGAGCAGTTCTTC. This encodes CASSGRVSYNEQFF.

The chain links TRBV27 to TRBJ2-3, with D perhaps being TRBD1 or TRBD2 (6 bases each). V gave up 5 bases and J gave up 2 bases, with 14 bases separating them. The CDR3 sequence is 15 residues long. Germline V lookup: CDR1 MNHEY, CDR2 SMNVEV (reference sequence). The CDR3 nucleotides are TGTGCCAGCAGTCCACCGGGGGCCCACACAGATACGCAGTATTTT. It translates to CASSPPGAHTDTQYF.

This chain connects TRBV11-3 to TRBJ2-1, with D perhaps matching TRBD2 (6 bases). The CDR3 length is 16 residues. Trimming left V 5 bases short and J 7 bases short, with 21 bases between. Looked up from germline, CDR1 is SGHNT and CDR2 is YENEEA. The CDR3 protein is CASSPRAPGVRNEQFF. CDR3 sequence (DNA): TGTGCCAGCAGCCCTAGGGCCCCGGGAGTAAGGAATGAGCAGTTCTTC.

The chain couples TRBV11-2 to TRBJ2-1; 7 bases map to TRBD2. V trimming: 0 bases; J trimming: 3 bases; junction bases outside the gene matches: 2. The CDR3 runs to 15 residues. Per the germline V gene, CDR1 is SGHAT and CDR2 is FQNNGV. The CDR3 coding sequence is TGTGCCAGCAGCTTAGATACTAGCGTCTACAATGAGCAGTTCTTC. Protein: CASSLDTSVYNEQFF.

As concerns this clone: A junction boundary mismatches the germline segment, possibly from a read error. The chain employs TRBV5-5 and TRBJ2-7, with 7 bases lining up with TRBD2. Germline V lookup: CDR1 SGHKS, CDR2 YYEKEE (reference sequence). The CDR3 loop spans 13 amino acids. The CDR3 region is CASSHGLAYEQYF. In DNA, the CDR3 is TGCGCCAGCAGCCACGGACTAGCCTACGAGCAGTACTTC. Combining the CDR3 with reference TRBV5-5 and TRBJ2-7 gives the whole variable domain DAGVTQSPTHLIKTRGQQVTLRCSPISGHKSVSWYQQVLGQGPQFIFQYYEKEERGRGNFPDRFSARQFPNYSSELNVNALLLGDSALYLCASSHGLAYEQYFGPGTRLTVT.

Only one count was recorded for this clone. The chain has TRBV6-4 and TRBJ2-2; 14 bases match TRBD2. V shed 7 bases, J shed 6 bases, and the junction held 1 base outside the gene matches. This CDR3 is built from 14 residues. CDR1 MRHNA and CDR2 SNTAGT come from the germline V gene. The CDR3 spells CASKGLAGAGELFF. CDR3 DNA: TGTGCCAGCAAGGGACTAGCGGGAGCCGGGGAGCTGTTTTTT.

This rearrangement joins TRBV28 to TRBJ1-1, with 7 positions matching TRBD1. The germline V gene encodes CDR1 MDHEN and CDR2 SYDVKM. This CDR3 comprises 16 residues. V shed 5 bases, J shed 5 bases, and the junction held 14 bases outside the gene matches. CDR3 sequence (DNA): TGTGCCAGCAGTCCGACGACAGGGAGGGATTGGACTGAAGCTTTCTTT. Translation gives CASSPTTGRDWTEAFF. The complete variable domain, with remaining parts taken from reference TRBV28 and TRBJ1-1, reads DVKVTQSSRYLVKRTGEKVFLECVQDMDHENMFWYRQDPGLGLRLIYFSYDVKMKEKGDIPEGYSVSREKKERFSLILESASTNQTSMYLCASSPTTGRDWTEAFFGQGTRLTVV.

This chain connects TRBV9 to TRBJ1-4, with a tentative D call TRBD1 (5 bases). Trimming stripped 0 bases from V and 7 bases from J, with 13 bases between. The germline CDR1 and CDR2 sequences are SGDLS and YYNGEE. This CDR3 comprises 15 residues. CDR3 region: CASSVAGRVGEKLFF. CDR3 in DNA: TGTGCCAGCAGCGTAGCGGGCAGGGTTGGTGAAAAACTGTTTTTT.

The rearrangement uses TRBV5-1 and TRBJ1-1; TRBD1 is a possible D gene (6 bases). CDR3 length: 15 residues. Trimming pared 4 bases from V and 0 bases from J, leaving 13 bases between. Germline loops: CDR1 SGHRS, CDR2 YFSETQ. CDR3 loop: CASSTGHHMNTEAFF. CDR3 bases: TGCGCCAGCAGCACGGGACACCACATGAACACTGAAGCTTTCTTT. The full variable domain, in which reference TRBV5-1 and TRBJ1-1 provide the parts outside the CDR3, is KAGVTQTPRYLIKTRGQQVTLSCSPISGHRSVSWYQQTPGQGLQFLFEYFSETQRNKGNFPGRFSGRQFSNSRSEMNVSTLELGDSALYLCASSTGHHMNTEAFFGQGTRLTVV.

The gene calls are TRBV9 and TRBJ2-2; no definite D call. V lost 3 bases to trimming and J lost 1 base, with 7 bases between them. The CDR3 has 14 amino acids. In germline, CDR1 is SGDLS, CDR2 YYNGEE. In DNA form, the CDR3 reads TGTGCCAGCAGCGACCTCGGGAACACCGGGGAGCTGTTTTTT. Translating it yields CASSDLGNTGELFF.

V and J are TRBV7-9 and TRBJ2-3; 8 positions agree with TRBD1. The CDR3 is made up of 13 amino acids. Germline V gene lookup returns CDR1 SEHNR and CDR2 FQNEAQ (reference sequence). The V segment lost 4 bases and the J segment 6 bases; nucleotides outside the gene matches: 3. CDR3 sequence: CASSSRQGDTQYF. The DNA of the CDR3 is TGTGCCAGCAGCTCCAGACAGGGGGATACGCAGTATTTT.

CDR3 coding DNA: TGTGCCATCAGTGACGACAGCAATGAGCAGTTCTTC. Translated, it gives CAISDDSNEQFF. This sequence joins TRBV10-3 and TRBJ2-1; a possible D gene is TRBD1 (5 bases). The CDR3 totals 12 residues. CDR1 is ENHRY and CDR2 is SYGVKD in the germline V gene. The V gene lost 3 bases and the J gene lost 6 bases, with 6 bases spanning the gap.

The rearrangement links TRBV29-1 to TRBJ2-1; 8 bases line up with TRBD2. Unmatched junction bases numbered 7, after V lost 5 bases and J lost 4 bases. The germline gives CDR1 SQVTM, CDR2 ANQGSEA. CDR3 length: 14 residues. CDR3 residues: CSVFLAGIYNEQFF. The CDR3 coding sequence is TGCAGCGTTTTTTTAGCGGGGATTTACAATGAGCAGTTCTTC.